One and the same sample provided the 7 T cell receptor beta chains below, sequenced in a study of shared clonotypes between healthy human individuals. TCRdb keeps only in-frame clones here, not all; method: immunoSEQ multiplex PCR. Here the sample spans approximately 710,000 clones, about nine tenths being singletons. What was sequenced was memory CD8+ T cells from PBMCs. Subset reported: CD45RO+ cells pooled with CCR7-negative TemRA cells. These receptors were collected from a man aged 18 to 30 in good health. Some clones in this sample may be carry-over from other donors' samples.

The gene calls are TRBV29-1 and TRBJ2-4; no clear D. The CDR3 is made up of 15 amino acids. Germline loops: CDR1 SQVTM, CDR2 ANQGSEA. Trimming cost V 3 bases and J 0 bases, with 12 bases left between them. The CDR3 is CSVEDPLLAKNIQYF. The CDR3 DNA is TGCAGCGTTGAGGACCCTCTCTTAGCCAAAAACATTCAGTACTTC.

This rearrangement joins TRBV27 to TRBJ2-1; no clear D. The CDR3 contains 14 residues. V lost 5 bases and J 4 bases, leaving 12 bases between the germline ends. Per the germline V gene, CDR1 is MNHEY and CDR2 is SMNVEV (reference sequence). CDR3 nucleotides: TGTGCCAGCAGTCTCAACCCAGTATACAATGAGCAGTTCTTC. Protein product: CASSLNPVYNEQFF.

The gene calls are TRBV10-2 and TRBJ2-7; TRBD1 is a possible D gene (5 bases). Trimming pared 0 bases from V and 7 bases from J, leaving 13 bases between. The CDR3 consists of 14 residues. The germline V gene encodes CDR1 WSHSY and CDR2 SAAADI. The CDR3 here is CASSESRSGKEQYF. CDR3 sequence (DNA): TGCGCCAGCAGTGAGTCGAGGTCAGGGAAAGAGCAGTACTTC.

V usage is TRBV28 and J usage is TRBJ2-3; 10 nucleotides agree with TRBD2. V dropped 2 bases and J dropped 1; count of bases not matched to a gene: 3. The CDR3 has 16 residues. Germline V gene lookup returns CDR1 MDHEN and CDR2 SYDVKM. This CDR3 reads CASSLSGGGGTDTQYF. Written as DNA, the CDR3 is TGTGCCAGCAGTTTAAGCGGGGGGGGAGGCACAGATACGCAGTATTTT.

J is TRBJ1-5 and V is TRBV28; 7 nucleotides agree with TRBD1. The CDR3 contains 17 residues. Germline V gives CDR1 MDHEN, CDR2 SYDVKM. Trimming removed 7 bases from V and 4 bases from J; junction bases left unmatched: 16. The CDR3 reads CASTSAGGAGINQPQHF. As DNA, the CDR3 is TGTGCCAGCACGAGTGCAGGGGGAGCAGGAATAAATCAGCCCCAGCATTTT.

The V and J genes are TRBV28 and TRBJ1-1; D not certain. The CDR3 contains 14 residues. Trimming took off 10 bases at V and 1 base at J, with 16 bases between the two ends. The germline CDR1 and CDR2 sequences are MDHEN and SYDVKM. The CDR3 DNA follows: TGTGCCATCCTAAGCGGCAATCCGAACACTGAAGCTTTCTTT. It translates to CAILSGNPNTEAFF.

This sequence joins TRBV27 and TRBJ1-5; a possible D gene is TRBD1 (5 bases). The CDR3 runs 16 residues. The V and J ends lost 5 bases and 6 bases respectively, with 20 bases between them. Germline CDR1 is MNHEY and CDR2 is SMNVEV (reference sequence). CDR3 nucleotides: TGTGCCAGCAGTACCCGGGACCCAAGCGGCAGTCAGCCCCAGCATTTT. Its translation is CASSTRDPSGSQPQHF.